The sequence of this T cell receptor (beta chain) was determined in a study of blood T cell repertoires in COVID-19. Study as a whole: Researchers got acute and convalescent COVID-19 samples from the United States, Italy and Spain. The cDNA or gDNA used as material had been derived from T cells, B-cell-depleted T cells, or PBMCs.

Patients from Seattle were sampled longitudinally, starting during active infection. In the original workflow: Nucleated cell counts were estimated from reference gene primer amplification. The repertoire was sequenced with immunoSEQ multiplex PCR; TCRdb's copy has only in-frame clones and lacks some. The V and J calls and clone size were taken over from that table, and D and trimming were inferred from the DNA. The table has fewer than 700,000 clones, around 90% seen once. This clone was observed once. Only one base separates this from a far larger clonotype, so it likely reflects a read error. This TCR derives from a woman between 50 and 59 years old with COVID-19, enrolled during active disease. The specimen sequenced was peripheral blood.

The CDR3 sequence: CASSLDSGGANEQFF. The CDR3 nucleotides read TGCGCCAGCAGCTTAGATAGCGGGGGGGCAAATGAGCAGTTCTTC. V is TRBV5-1 and J is TRBJ2-1; TRBD2 matches at 11 bases. Germline CDR1 and CDR2: SGHRS and YFSETQ. The V and J ends lost 2 bases and 7 bases, in that order; junction bases with no gene match: 5. CDR3 length: 15 residues.